This record looks at one T cell receptor (beta chain) sequence and its context. These data originate in a study of blood T cell repertoires in COVID-19. Study overall: Samples taken during acute and convalescent COVID-19 were collected in the United States, Italy and Spain. The cDNA or gDNA used as material had been derived from T cells, B-cell-depleted T cells, or PBMCs.

V lost 5 bases, J lost 1 base, and 9 bases lay in between. The CDR3 is 14 residues long. Germline assignment: CDR1 SEHNR and CDR2 FQNEAQ (reference sequence). Under the authors' procedure: The authors estimated nucleated cell counts from reference gene primer amplification. The data were produced by immunoSEQ multiplex PCR, yet TCRdb's version contains in-frame clones alone and is incomplete. D and trimming were read from the DNA, whereas the V and J calls and clone size are those reported in that table. The data hold under 300,000 clones, with 88% observed a single time. This sequence was found in a woman in her 40s who had recovered from COVID-19. The chain joins TRBV7-9 to TRBJ1-5; D not certain. The sequenced sample consisted of peripheral blood. This CDR3 reads CASSPSRSNQPQHF. The CDR3, as DNA: TGTGCCAGCAGCCCGTCCAGAAGCAATCAGCCCCAGCATTTT.